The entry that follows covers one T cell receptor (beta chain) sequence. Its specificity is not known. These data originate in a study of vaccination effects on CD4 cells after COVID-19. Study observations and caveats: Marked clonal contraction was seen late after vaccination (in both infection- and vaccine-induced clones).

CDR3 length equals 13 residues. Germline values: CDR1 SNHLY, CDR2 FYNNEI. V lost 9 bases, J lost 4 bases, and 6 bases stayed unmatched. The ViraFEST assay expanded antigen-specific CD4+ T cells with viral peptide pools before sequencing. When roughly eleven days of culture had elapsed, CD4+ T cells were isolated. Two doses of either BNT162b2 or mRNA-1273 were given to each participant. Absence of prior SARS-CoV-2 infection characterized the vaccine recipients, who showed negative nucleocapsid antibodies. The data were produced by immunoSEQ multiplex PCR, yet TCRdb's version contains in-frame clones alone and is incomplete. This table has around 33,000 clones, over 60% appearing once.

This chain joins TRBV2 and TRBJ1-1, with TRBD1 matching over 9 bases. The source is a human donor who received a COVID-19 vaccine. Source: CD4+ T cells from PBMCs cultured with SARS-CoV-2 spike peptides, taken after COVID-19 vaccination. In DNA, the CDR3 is TGTGCCAGAGGAACAGGGGGCCTCACTGAAGCTTTCTTT. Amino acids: CARGTGGLTEAFF.